These 24 T cell receptor beta chains were sequenced from one sample in a study of metastatic and nonmetastatic thyroid tumors. Patients had received no treatment of any kind before thyroid surgery. TCRdb reprocessed the PCR reads via MiXCR. The table lists some 33,000 clones, 20% to 25% of them singletons. Sequenced input: tumor tissue. The receptor set was obtained from a male donor with papillary thyroid cancer or a benign thyroid nodule (not recorded which). Some clones in this sample may be carry-over from other donors' samples.

By frequency in the sample, this clone is medium-sized. This sequence joins TRBV6-1 and TRBJ2-7; no definite D call. Germline V gives CDR1 MNHNS, CDR2 SASEGT. The V and J ends lost 6 bases and 6 bases respectively, with 9 bases between them. The CDR3 runs to 11 residues. CDR3 protein: CASRVGGEQYF. CDR3 DNA: TGTGCCAGCAGGGTAGGCGGCGAGCAGTACTTC.

In this sample, this clone turned up many times. This sample includes further DNA sequences coding for the same CDR3. V usage is TRBV18 and J usage is TRBJ1-6; 10 nucleotides match TRBD1. Looked up from germline, CDR1 is KGHSH and CDR2 is LQKENI. Losses at the gene ends were 3 bases for V and 8 bases for J; bases not matched to a gene: 7. The CDR3 loop spans 16 amino acids. This CDR3 is CASSPRTGTGDSPLHF. The CDR3 DNA reads as TGTGCCAGCTCACCCCGAACCGGGACAGGGGATTCACCCCTCCACTTT.

This clone showed up many times. V gene TRBV13 combines with J gene TRBJ2-3, with a possible D match to TRBD1 (5 bases). With 3 bases removed from V and 0 bases from J, the gap between germline ends came to 7 bases. CDR1 is PRHDT and CDR2 is FYEKMQ in the germline V gene (reference sequence). The CDR3 runs to 14 residues. CDR3 in amino acids: CASSFQGSTDTQYF. CDR3 in DNA: TGTGCCAGCAGCTTCCAGGGTAGCACAGATACGCAGTATTTT. The full variable domain, in which reference TRBV13 and TRBJ2-3 provide the parts outside the CDR3, is AAGVIQSPRHLIKEKRETATLKCYPIPRHDTVYWYQQGPGQDPQFLISFYEKMQSDKGSIPDRFSAQQFSDYHSELNMSSLELGDSALYFCASSFQGSTDTQYFGPGTRLTVL.

The V and J genes are TRBV5-1 and TRBJ2-1, with D hard to call. The V end lost 8 bases, the J end lost 7 bases, and 13 bases lay between the germline ends. This CDR3 has 12 amino acids. Germline CDR1 is SGHRS and CDR2 is YFSETQ. DNA for the CDR3: TGCGCCAGTACAATAGTGCCAAATGAGCAGTTCTTC. Residues: CASTIVPNEQFF. Drawing the rest from reference TRBV5-1 and TRBJ2-1, the complete variable domain is KAGVTQTPRYLIKTRGQQVTLSCSPISGHRSVSWYQQTPGQGLQFLFEYFSETQRNKGNFPGRFSGRQFSNSRSEMNVSTLELGDSALYLCASTIVPNEQFFGPGTRLTVL.

V usage is TRBV2 and J usage is TRBJ1-2; a weak D match, TRBD1 (5 bases). CDR3 length equals 14 residues. Germline CDR1 and CDR2: SNHLY and FYNNEI. Trimming took off 4 bases at V and 4 bases at J, with 13 bases between the two ends. CDR3 nucleotides: TGTGCCAGCAGTGTGGAACAGGACCTCTATGGCTACACCTTC. This encodes CASSVEQDLYGYTF.

This clone was seen repeatedly, ten times or more. V and J are TRBV18 and TRBJ2-1; D may be TRBD2 (5 bases). The CDR3 is made up of 12 amino acids. The germline gives CDR1 KGHSH, CDR2 LQKENI. Between the trimmed V and J ends, which lost 3 bases and 8 bases, there was a span of 8 bases. CDR3 region: CASSPSADEQFF. CDR3 sequence (DNA): TGTGCCAGCTCACCTAGCGCGGATGAGCAGTTCTTC. Complete variable domain (other parts from reference TRBV18 and TRBJ2-1): NAGVMQNPRHLVRRRGQEARLRCSPMKGHSHVYWYRQLPEEGLKFMVYLQKENIIDESGMPKERFSAEFPKEGPSILRIQQVVRGDSAAYFCASSPSADEQFFGPGTRLTVL.

This clone was picked up many times. The V gene is TRBV2, the J gene TRBJ2-2; D unresolved. In germline, CDR1 is SNHLY, CDR2 FYNNEI. Trimming pared 4 bases from V and 0 bases from J, leaving 9 bases between. The CDR3 covers 15 residues. The CDR3 region has the DNA TGTGCCAGCAGTGGAAGGGTTTCGAACACCGGGGAGCTGTTTTTT. This encodes CASSGRVSNTGELFF.

Ten or more counts support this clone. The rearrangement links TRBV28 to TRBJ2-6, with a possible D match to TRBD1 (6 bases). The CDR3 covers 14 residues. V lost 6 bases and J lost 0, with 6 bases in between. The germline V gene encodes CDR1 MDHEN and CDR2 SYDVKM. The CDR3 loop is CASRGGSGANVLTF. As DNA, the CDR3 is TGTGCCAGCAGAGGGGGCTCTGGGGCCAACGTCCTGACTTTC.

Judged by abundance, this clone is medium-sized. The same CDR3 also results from other DNA sequences found in this sample. V gene TRBV6-5 combines with J gene TRBJ2-1, with unresolved D. Trimming took off 1 base at V and 3 bases at J, with 7 bases between the two ends. Germline CDR1 is MNHEY and CDR2 is SVGAGI. This CDR3 has 14 amino acids. CDR3 in DNA: TGTGCCAGCAGTTACTTGGGCTACTACAATGAGCAGTTCTTC. This gives the protein CASSYLGYYNEQFF.

This clone was seen once. The chain combines TRBV11-1 with TRBJ1-1; a weak D match, TRBD1 (5 bases). Trimming stripped 2 bases from V and 1 base from J, with 14 bases between. The CDR3 covers 16 residues. Germline V CDR1 and CDR2: SGHAT, FQDESV (reference sequence). CDR3 amino acids: CASSLRPGGGNTEAFF. The CDR3 coding sequence is TGTGCCAGCAGCTTAAGGCCAGGTGGGGGGAACACTGAAGCTTTCTTT.

V gene TRBV11-2 combines with J gene TRBJ2-7; D is ambiguous. Trimming took 5 bases from V and 4 from J, leaving 12 bases between them. Germline V gene sequence: CDR1 SGHAT, CDR2 FQNNGV. The CDR3 totals 13 residues. The CDR3 bases are TGTGCCAGCAGCCCCAACGTGGGGTACGAGCAGTACTTC. This gives the protein CASSPNVGYEQYF.

The table lists this clone with many counts. The rearrangement joins TRBV18 to TRBJ2-1, with D possibly matching TRBD1 (5 bases). CDR1 is KGHSH and CDR2 is LQKENI in the germline V gene. This CDR3 comprises 15 residues. Trimming cost V 7 bases and J 0 bases, with 13 bases left between them. CDR3 nucleotide sequence: TGTGCCAGCTGCCTGGCAGGGTCCTCCTACAATGAGCAGTTCTTC. This translates into CASCLAGSSYNEQFF.

By share of the sample, this clone is medium-sized. The chain links TRBV28 to TRBJ1-1, with 11 nucleotides matching TRBD1. CDR1 is MDHEN and CDR2 is SYDVKM in the germline V gene. CDR3 length: 17 residues. The J segment lost 7 bases and the V segment lost 4 bases, leaving 14 bases of the junction unmatched. CDR3 sequence: CASSSRFRTGGAVEAFF. The CDR3 nucleotides read TGTGCCAGCAGTTCCCGATTCAGGACAGGGGGCGCGGTTGAAGCTTTCTTT.

The chain joins TRBV5-1 to TRBJ2-1, with D unresolved. Trimming cost V 1 base and J 7 bases, with 9 bases left between them. Germline loops: CDR1 SGHRS, CDR2 YFSETQ. The CDR3 extends over 13 amino acids. The CDR3: CASSLSSGNEQFF. Here the CDR3 DNA reads TGCGCCAGCAGCTTGTCGTCGGGTAATGAGCAGTTCTTC.

This clone was detected many times. The J gene is TRBJ2-1, the V gene TRBV20-1, with D unresolved. Trimming took off 1 base at V and 9 bases at J, with 10 bases between the two ends. The CDR3 totals 12 residues. In germline, CDR1 is DFQATT, CDR2 SNEGSKA (reference sequence). The CDR3 sequence: CSARVGVGEQFF. The DNA for the CDR3 is TGCAGTGCTAGAGTAGGAGTCGGTGAGCAGTTCTTC.

The chain uses TRBV5-1 and TRBJ2-7; 13 bases align to TRBD2. The CDR3 is made up of 17 amino acids. The junction had 12 bases not matched to a gene; V was cut back by 5 bases and J by 4 bases. CDR1 is SGHRS and CDR2 is YFSETQ in the germline V gene. CDR3 in amino acids: CASRTGTSGVNRYEQYF. The CDR3 DNA reads as TGCGCCAGCAGGACAGGGACTAGCGGGGTTAACCGTTACGAGCAGTACTTC.

This clone has ten or more counts. The chain uses TRBV10-1 and TRBJ2-1; the match to TRBD2 covers 9 bases. The CDR3 contains 16 residues. Per germline, CDR1 WNHNN and CDR2 SYGVQD (reference sequence). With 6 bases clipped from V and 1 base from J, the junction kept 7 bases outside the gene matches. CDR3 nucleotide sequence: TGCGCCAGCAGCGAAGTAGCGGGAGCATCCTACAATGAGCAGTTCTTC. Its protein product is CASSEVAGASYNEQFF.

Within the sample, this clone is medium-sized. V is TRBV20-1 and J is TRBJ2-7; 10 nucleotides agree with TRBD2. The V gene's germline CDR1 is DFQATT and CDR2 SNEGSKA (reference sequence). J gave up 1 base and V 6 bases, and 9 bases lay outside the gene matches. The CDR3 is made up of 15 amino acids. DNA of the CDR3: TGCAGTGCACCCAGCCCAGCGGGAGGGTCCTACGAGCAGTACTTC. Translated: CSAPSPAGGSYEQYF.

This clone showed up many times. CDR3 amino acids: CASSDVTVQETQYF. As DNA, the CDR3 is TGTGCCAGCAGTGATGTAACAGTCCAAGAGACCCAGTACTTC. This chain joins TRBV28 and TRBJ2-5; D is unclear. The germline V gene encodes CDR1 MDHEN and CDR2 SYDVKM. The CDR3 totals 14 residues. V was trimmed by 5 bases and J by 1 base, leaving 11 bases between them.

This sequence joins TRBV20-1 and TRBJ2-6, with 8 bases that match TRBD1. The CDR3 is made up of 18 amino acids. Losses at the gene ends were 5 bases for V and 0 bases for J; bases not matched to a gene: 12. Per the germline V gene, CDR1 is DFQATT and CDR2 is SNEGSKA (reference sequence). The CDR3 spells CSAGFTGGISSGANVLTF. In DNA, the CDR3 is TGCAGTGCTGGCTTTACAGGGGGGATAAGCTCTGGGGCCAACGTCCTGACTTTC.

J is TRBJ2-1 and V is TRBV27; D is unresolved. V was clipped by 6 bases and J by 0 bases, with 12 bases between them. CDR3 length: 15 residues. Looked up from germline, CDR1 is MNHEY and CDR2 is SMNVEV (reference sequence). The CDR3 coding sequence is TGTGCCAGCAGCCCCCCAGTAACCTCCTACAATGAGCAGTTCTTC. Translation: CASSPPVTSYNEQFF.

This clone was observed a handful of times. The rearrangement joins TRBV7-2 to TRBJ2-1; D gene ambiguous. The V end was cut by 2 bases, the J end by 13 bases, with 12 bases between. The germline V gene encodes CDR1 SGHTA and CDR2 FQGNSA. This CDR3 is built from 12 residues. CDR3 region: CASSLNGSYQFF. The CDR3 region has the DNA TGTGCCAGCAGCTTAAACGGGTCATATCAGTTCTTC.

This clone showed up many times. The chain's CDR3 is CASSSSPNTEAFF. The CDR3 region has the DNA TGTGCCAGCAGTTCCTCACCGAACACTGAAGCTTTCTTT. The chain links TRBV12-3 or TRBV12-4 to TRBJ1-1; no clear D gene. The CDR3 contains 13 residues. The V and J ends lost 4 bases and 1 base respectively, with 7 bases between them.

This clone has a count of ten or more. The rearrangement links TRBV19 to TRBJ2-3, with TRBD2 matching over 10 bases. Per the germline V gene, CDR1 is LNHDA and CDR2 is SQIVND (reference sequence). Trimming cost V 4 bases and J 3 bases; bases outside gene matches: 7. The CDR3 is 16 amino acids. This chain's CDR3 is CASSRLAGFPTDTQYF. Written as DNA, the CDR3 is TGTGCCAGTAGTAGACTAGCGGGCTTCCCTACAGATACGCAGTATTTT.